This is a list of T cell receptor beta chains from one sample in a study of blood T cell repertoires in COVID-19. Repertoires were generated with immunoSEQ multiplex PCR, while TCRdb's copy carries only in-frame clones and drops some. The sample lists about 12,000 clones; roughly 82% were seen once. Sequencing input: peripheral blood. The receptors were sampled from an older woman with acute or convalescent COVID-19. The CDR3 runs from the conserved cysteine through the conserved F or W. Each record gives: J gene, V gene, CDR3 length, clone size, D gene, CDR3 DNA, CDR3 protein. D genes are given only for firm matches. A clone size is listed for some rows: how often the clone was seen (once, few, many), or a class if it is expanded.

j_gene: TRBJ1-1
v_gene: TRBV15
len: 18
abundance: -
d_gene: TRBD1
CDR3nt: TGTGCCACCAGCAGGCAGGGACAGGGCCTTACTTTGAACACTGAAGCTTTCTTT
CDR3aa: CATSRQGQGLTLNTEAFF

j_gene: TRBJ2-5
v_gene: TRBV28
len: 17
abundance: -
d_gene: TRBD2
CDR3nt: TGTGCCAGCAGTTTTCTTACTAGCGGGGGAGCCCAAGAGACCCAGTACTTC
CDR3aa: CASSFLTSGGAQETQYF

j_gene: TRBJ1-2
v_gene: TRBV6-5
len: 15
abundance: few
d_gene: TRBD1
CDR3nt: TGTGCCAGCAGACGTCAACAGGGGGCGAACTATGGCTACACCTTC
CDR3aa: CASRRQQGANYGYTF

j_gene: TRBJ2-2
v_gene: TRBV6-2/TRBV6-3
len: 19
abundance: -
d_gene: TRBD1
CDR3nt: TGTGCCAGCAGTTGGTTGGCTCGAACAGGGGACGTGAACACCGGGGAGCTGTTTTTT
CDR3aa: CASSWLARTGDVNTGELFF

j_gene: TRBJ2-3
v_gene: TRBV11-3
len: 16
abundance: -
d_gene: TRBD2
CDR3nt: TGTGCCAGCAGCGTTAGCGGGGGCCGGTTCACAGATACGCAGTATTTT
CDR3aa: CASSVSGGRFTDTQYF

j_gene: TRBJ2-7
v_gene: TRBV2
len: 15
abundance: few
d_gene: -
CDR3nt: TGTGCCAGCAGTGAAGCACGAACAGGTTGGGGCGAGCAGTACTTC
CDR3aa: CASSEARTGWGEQYF

j_gene: TRBJ2-1
v_gene: TRBV7-8
len: 15
abundance: -
d_gene: TRBD2
CDR3nt: TGTGCCAGCAGCTTAAATCGGGGGGGCTACAATGAGCAGTTCTTC
CDR3aa: CASSLNRGGYNEQFF

j_gene: TRBJ1-2
v_gene: TRBV28
len: 16
abundance: -
d_gene: -
CDR3nt: TGTGCCAGCAGTCCGTGGAGAGGACTGTCTAACTATGGCTACACCTTC
CDR3aa: CASSPWRGLSNYGYTF

j_gene: TRBJ2-1
v_gene: TRBV9
len: 15
abundance: medium-sized
d_gene: -
CDR3nt: TGTGCCAGCAGCGCACCAGGGGGGACATACAATGAGCAGTTCTTC
CDR3aa: CASSAPGGTYNEQFF

j_gene: TRBJ2-2
v_gene: TRBV11-3
len: 17
abundance: few
d_gene: -
CDR3nt: TGTGCCAGCAGCCTGGGAGGCGGGACGGCGAACACCGGGGAGCTGTTTTTT
CDR3aa: CASSLGGGTANTGELFF

j_gene: TRBJ2-4
v_gene: TRBV10-1
len: 15
abundance: -
d_gene: TRBD1
CDR3nt: TGCGCCAGCAGTGAGTCCTTGGACAGGCCCCAAATTCAGTACTTC
CDR3aa: CASSESLDRPQIQYF

j_gene: TRBJ1-4
v_gene: TRBV28
len: 15
abundance: -
d_gene: -
CDR3nt: TGTGCCAGCACCGTAAAGACAGGTTCGGGAGAAAAACTGTTTTTT
CDR3aa: CASTVKTGSGEKLFF

j_gene: TRBJ2-3
v_gene: TRBV13
len: 14
abundance: -
d_gene: TRBD2
CDR3nt: TGTGCCAGCAGTTTTAGGGGAGGGCCAGATACGCAGTATTTT
CDR3aa: CASSFRGGPDTQYF

j_gene: TRBJ2-2
v_gene: TRBV19
len: 16
abundance: -
d_gene: TRBD1
CDR3nt: TGTGCCAGTAGTGCCCAGGGGGCGCGACGGACCGGGGAGCTGTTTTTT
CDR3aa: CASSAQGARRTGELFF

j_gene: TRBJ2-1
v_gene: TRBV19
len: 15
abundance: -
d_gene: TRBD1
CDR3nt: TGTGCCAGTAGACCCGACAGGGGGCGTGGGAATGAGCAGTTCTTC
CDR3aa: CASRPDRGRGNEQFF

j_gene: TRBJ1-2
v_gene: TRBV28
len: 18
abundance: -
d_gene: -
CDR3nt: TGTGCCAGCAGTTTTTTGTGGGCGAAATATCTAAATAACTATGGCTACACCTTC
CDR3aa: CASSFLWAKYLNNYGYTF

j_gene: TRBJ1-1
v_gene: TRBV6-1
len: 13
abundance: -
d_gene: -
CDR3nt: TGTGCCAGCAGTGAGGTTTACTGGACTGAAGCTTTCTTT
CDR3aa: CASSEVYWTEAFF

j_gene: TRBJ1-1
v_gene: TRBV19
len: 12
abundance: -
d_gene: -
CDR3nt: TGTGCCAGTAGTATAGGCAGGGCTCAAGCTTTCTTT
CDR3aa: CASSIGRAQAFF

j_gene: TRBJ2-6
v_gene: TRBV11-3
len: 16
abundance: -
d_gene: -
CDR3nt: TGTGCCAGCAGCTTAACGTGGGCTAGCGGGGCCAACGTCCTGACTTTC
CDR3aa: CASSLTWASGANVLTF

j_gene: TRBJ2-3
v_gene: TRBV19
len: 16
abundance: -
d_gene: -
CDR3nt: TGTGCCAGTACCACTACCCGGGGTGTAGGCACAGATACGCAGTATTTT
CDR3aa: CASTTTRGVGTDTQYF

j_gene: TRBJ2-1
v_gene: TRBV9
len: 15
abundance: -
d_gene: -
CDR3nt: TGTGCCAGCAGCGTACTCGGCAGGGGCAGGCATGAGCAGTTCTTC
CDR3aa: CASSVLGRGRHEQFF

j_gene: TRBJ1-1
v_gene: TRBV9
len: 15
abundance: few
d_gene: TRBD1
CDR3nt: TGTGCCAGCAGCGTAGGGGACAGGTTGAACACTGAAGCTTTCTTT
CDR3aa: CASSVGDRLNTEAFF

j_gene: TRBJ1-2
v_gene: TRBV10-2
len: 17
abundance: -
d_gene: -
CDR3nt: TGCGCCAGCAGTGACCGTTCCCGGGGAGGGGATGGTTATGGCTACACCTTC
CDR3aa: CASSDRSRGGDGYGYTF

j_gene: TRBJ2-1
v_gene: TRBV29-1
len: 16
abundance: -
d_gene: TRBD2
CDR3nt: TGCAGCGTTGAAGTGCAGCGGGGGCTAACCTACAATGAGCAGTTCTTC
CDR3aa: CSVEVQRGLTYNEQFF

j_gene: TRBJ2-4
v_gene: TRBV19
len: 16
abundance: -
d_gene: TRBD1
CDR3nt: TGTGCCAGTAGTATAGGGACAGGGGGCAAGTTGGACATTCAGTACTTC
CDR3aa: CASSIGTGGKLDIQYF

j_gene: TRBJ2-1
v_gene: TRBV11-3
len: 19
abundance: -
d_gene: -
CDR3nt: TGTGCCAGCACCCTTTCTTGGGGGGGCGGCCCGATGGACTACAATGAGCAGTTCTTC
CDR3aa: CASTLSWGGGPMDYNEQFF

j_gene: TRBJ2-3
v_gene: TRBV4-1
len: 17
abundance: -
d_gene: TRBD2
CDR3nt: TGCGCCAGCAGCCAAGACGCCTATAGACTAGCGACAGATACGCAGTATTTT
CDR3aa: CASSQDAYRLATDTQYF

j_gene: TRBJ2-3
v_gene: TRBV7-8
len: 15
abundance: once
d_gene: -
CDR3nt: TGTGCCAGCAGCTTCACAGGGCTTAGCACAGATACGCAGTATTTT
CDR3aa: CASSFTGLSTDTQYF

j_gene: TRBJ2-7
v_gene: TRBV12-5
len: 13
abundance: -
d_gene: TRBD2
CDR3nt: TGTGCTAGTGGTCGGGGGGGCTCCTACGAGCAGTACTTC
CDR3aa: CASGRGGSYEQYF

j_gene: TRBJ2-3
v_gene: TRBV9
len: 14
abundance: -
d_gene: -
CDR3nt: TGTGCCAGCAGCGTATGGGGCGACACAGATACGCAGTATTTT
CDR3aa: CASSVWGDTDTQYF

j_gene: TRBJ2-5
v_gene: TRBV12-3/TRBV12-4
len: 13
abundance: few
d_gene: TRBD2
CDR3nt: TGTGCCAGCAGGCGGGGGGTTCAAGAGACCCAGTACTTC
CDR3aa: CASRRGVQETQYF

j_gene: TRBJ1-3
v_gene: TRBV15
len: 14
abundance: -
d_gene: -
CDR3nt: TGTGCCACCAGCAGAGTCCAACGTACGGACACCATATATTTT
CDR3aa: CATSRVQRTDTIYF

j_gene: TRBJ2-7
v_gene: TRBV5-5
len: 14
abundance: -
d_gene: -
CDR3nt: TGTGCCAGCAGCTTGGCCGGAGCGAACTACGAGCAGTACTTC
CDR3aa: CASSLAGANYEQYF

j_gene: TRBJ2-3
v_gene: TRBV5-1
len: 17
abundance: -
d_gene: TRBD2
CDR3nt: TGCGCCAGCAGCTACGGGACTAGCGGGGGATTCACAGATACGCAGTATTTT
CDR3aa: CASSYGTSGGFTDTQYF

j_gene: TRBJ1-2
v_gene: TRBV7-2
len: 14
abundance: few
d_gene: -
CDR3nt: TGTGCCAGCAGCTATCGAGGCCTTTCAGTGGGCTACACCTTC
CDR3aa: CASSYRGLSVGYTF

j_gene: TRBJ2-1
v_gene: TRBV7-9
len: 13
abundance: -
d_gene: -
CDR3nt: TGTGCCAGCAGCTCAGGACTGTACAATGAGCAGTTCTTC
CDR3aa: CASSSGLYNEQFF

j_gene: TRBJ2-5
v_gene: TRBV20-1
len: 14
abundance: few
d_gene: -
CDR3nt: TGCAGTGCTAGTTCGGGACTTCTCCAAGAGACCCAGTACTTC
CDR3aa: CSASSGLLQETQYF

j_gene: TRBJ1-5
v_gene: TRBV19
len: 12
abundance: -
d_gene: -
CDR3nt: TGTGCCAGTAGTAACAACAATCAGCCCCAGCATTTT
CDR3aa: CASSNNNQPQHF

j_gene: TRBJ1-1
v_gene: TRBV10-3
len: 14
abundance: -
d_gene: -
CDR3nt: TGTGCCATCAGTGATCCTTCCCACCCGGAGGGAGCTTTCTTT
CDR3aa: CAISDPSHPEGAFF

j_gene: TRBJ2-7
v_gene: TRBV28
len: 13
abundance: -
d_gene: -
CDR3nt: TGTGCCAGCGCCCCTTGGCCGGGTTACGAGCAGTACTTC
CDR3aa: CASAPWPGYEQYF

j_gene: TRBJ1-2
v_gene: TRBV7-8
len: 13
abundance: -
d_gene: -
CDR3nt: TGTGCCAGCAGCTTAAGGACTTTCTATGGCTACACCTTC
CDR3aa: CASSLRTFYGYTF

j_gene: TRBJ2-7
v_gene: TRBV5-1
len: 13
abundance: -
d_gene: TRBD1
CDR3nt: TGCGCCAGCAGCCCCCAGGGGGCTATCGAGCAGTACTTC
CDR3aa: CASSPQGAIEQYF

j_gene: TRBJ2-3
v_gene: TRBV15
len: 17
abundance: -
d_gene: TRBD2
CDR3nt: TGTGCCAGGGGGACTAGCGGCATGAAACCCCCAATTCTTACGCAGTATTTT
CDR3aa: CARGTSGMKPPILTQYF

j_gene: TRBJ2-2
v_gene: TRBV7-9
len: 13
abundance: -
d_gene: -
CDR3nt: TGTGCCAGCAGCCAGAACAGGGATGGGGAGCTGTTTTTT
CDR3aa: CASSQNRDGELFF

j_gene: TRBJ1-6
v_gene: TRBV10-2
len: 14
abundance: -
d_gene: -
CDR3nt: TGCGCCAGCAGGGACGGAGGTGATCGTTCACCCCTCCACTTT
CDR3aa: CASRDGGDRSPLHF

j_gene: TRBJ2-1
v_gene: TRBV2
len: 13
abundance: once
d_gene: TRBD1
CDR3nt: TGTGCCAGCAGTGCGACAGGGTACAATGAGCAGTTCTTC
CDR3aa: CASSATGYNEQFF

j_gene: TRBJ1-1
v_gene: TRBV29-1
len: 12
abundance: -
d_gene: TRBD1
CDR3nt: TGCAGCGTTACGGACAGGGGGGCTGAAGCTTTCTTT
CDR3aa: CSVTDRGAEAFF

j_gene: TRBJ1-5
v_gene: TRBV6-5
len: 14
abundance: once
d_gene: TRBD1
CDR3nt: TGTGCCAGCAGTATTACAGGGGGCGATCAGCCCCAGCATTTT
CDR3aa: CASSITGGDQPQHF

j_gene: TRBJ2-7
v_gene: TRBV4-2
len: 15
abundance: -
d_gene: -
CDR3nt: TGTGCCAGCAGCCAAGATCTTCTCGGCTCCTACGAGCAGTACTTC
CDR3aa: CASSQDLLGSYEQYF

j_gene: TRBJ1-1
v_gene: TRBV5-1
len: 15
abundance: -
d_gene: -
CDR3nt: TGCGCCAGCAGCTTAACGGGACTCCTCAACACTGAAGCTTTCTTT
CDR3aa: CASSLTGLLNTEAFF

j_gene: TRBJ2-1
v_gene: TRBV15
len: 15
abundance: -
d_gene: -
CDR3nt: TGTGCCACCAGCAGAGATCCCGGAAGTGGGCGTGAGCAGTTCTTC
CDR3aa: CATSRDPGSGREQFF

j_gene: TRBJ2-6
v_gene: TRBV2
len: 15
abundance: -
d_gene: TRBD1
CDR3nt: TGTGCCAGCGGGGACAGGGGGTCTGGGGCCAACGTCCTGACTTTC
CDR3aa: CASGDRGSGANVLTF

j_gene: TRBJ1-4
v_gene: TRBV15
len: 16
abundance: -
d_gene: -
CDR3nt: TGTGCCACCAGCAGGGCCACAAGTTGGGCAGGGGAGAAACTGTTTTTT
CDR3aa: CATSRATSWAGEKLFF

j_gene: TRBJ1-1
v_gene: TRBV29-1
len: 13
abundance: -
d_gene: -
CDR3nt: TGCAGCGTTGTTCTGAACATGAACACTGAAGCTTTCTTT
CDR3aa: CSVVLNMNTEAFF

j_gene: TRBJ1-3
v_gene: TRBV28
len: 15
abundance: -
d_gene: TRBD1
CDR3nt: TGTGCCAGCACCCCGGGGGACAGCACTGGAAACACCATATATTTT
CDR3aa: CASTPGDSTGNTIYF

j_gene: TRBJ2-6
v_gene: TRBV27
len: 19
abundance: -
d_gene: TRBD1
CDR3nt: TGTGCCAGCAGACGAAGGGGAGTCCAGGGGGCAGGTGGGGCCAACGTCCTGACTTTC
CDR3aa: CASRRRGVQGAGGANVLTF

j_gene: TRBJ1-4
v_gene: TRBV6-4
len: 18
abundance: -
d_gene: TRBD1
CDR3nt: TGTGCCAGCAGTGACTCGGCTGGAGACAGGGGGATTGATGAAAAACTGTTTTTT
CDR3aa: CASSDSAGDRGIDEKLFF

j_gene: TRBJ2-1
v_gene: TRBV13
len: 11
abundance: -
d_gene: -
CDR3nt: TGTGCCAGCAGCTCGGGATCGAAGCAGTTCTTC
CDR3aa: CASSSGSKQFF

j_gene: TRBJ1-2
v_gene: TRBV18
len: 15
abundance: once
d_gene: TRBD1
CDR3nt: TGTGCCAGCTCACCCCCCGGGACAGGGGGCGACGGCTACACCTTC
CDR3aa: CASSPPGTGGDGYTF

j_gene: TRBJ2-2
v_gene: TRBV9
len: 16
abundance: -
d_gene: TRBD1
CDR3nt: TGTGCCAGCAGCCCCTGGACAGGGGGCGGCACCGGGGAGCTGTTTTTT
CDR3aa: CASSPWTGGGTGELFF